This T cell receptor beta chain derives from a study of T cells in Graves' hyperthyroidism and ophthalmopathy. This clonotype was seen only a few times. Germline V gives CDR1 MNHEY, CDR2 SMNVEV (reference sequence). The V and J ends lost 7 bases and 0 bases, in that order; junction bases with no gene match: 11. The CDR3 is 16 amino acids. Amplified TCR beta CDR3 regions derived from RNA transcripts. An initial round of RT-PCR targeting the TCR CDR3 relied on the HTBI primer set. TCRdb re-called the multiplex PCR reads through MiXCR, storing one row per CDR3 protein. The profile shows 500,000 to 600,000 distinct CDR3 sequences, 15% to 20% of them singletons.

Input material: blood. The receptor was isolated from a man between 35 and 55 years old with Graves' ophthalmopathy. The V call is TRBV27, the J call TRBJ2-7, with TRBD1 matching over 8 bases. The CDR3 loop is CASTPSAGGFSYEQYF. The CDR3 coding sequence is TGTGCCAGCACCCCTAGCGCAGGGGGCTTCTCCTACGAGCAGTACTTC.